Listed below are T cell receptor beta chains from one sample, sequenced in a study of cytomegalovirus exposure and HLA in healthy donors. Some clones are missing from TCRdb's copy, which holds only in-frame ones; the method was immunoSEQ multiplex PCR. The table shows some 130,000 clones, with roughly 77% occurring only once. Material for sequencing was PBMCs. These TCRs come from a man aged 30-40 years in good health. CDR3s include the opening cysteine and the closing phenylalanine or tryptophan. A D gene is named only where the DNA matches it firmly. Where a row states a size, it is once, few, many or the class of an expanded clone; other rows omit it.

clone size,V gene,J gene,D gene,CDR3 DNA,CDR3 protein
NA,TRBV6-4,TRBJ1-2,NA,TGTGCCAGCAGTGACTCGAATCAGGGGGGCTACACCTTC,CASSDSNQGGYTF
NA,TRBV9,TRBJ2-2,NA,TGTGCCAGCAGCATGACAGCCGCGAACACCGGGGAGCTGTTTTTT,CASSMTAANTGELFF
NA,TRBV6-5,TRBJ2-1,TRBD2,TGTGCCAGCAGTAGGACTAGCGGGAGGGCGAATGAGCAGTTCTTC,CASSRTSGRANEQFF
NA,TRBV14,TRBJ2-3,NA,TGTGCCAGCAGCCAAGATGAGGGAATCCCGAGGGATACGCAGTATTTT,CASSQDEGIPRDTQYF
few,TRBV6-5,TRBJ1-5,TRBD1,TGTGCCAGTCGTCCGGGACAGGTGAATCAGCCCCAGCATTTT,CASRPGQVNQPQHF
NA,TRBV30,TRBJ1-5,NA,TGTGCCTGGAGTGTTGCGGGAAAGCAGCCCCAGCATTTT,CAWSVAGKQPQHF
NA,TRBV5-8,TRBJ1-1,NA,TGTGCCAGCAGCACCCCGGGACACGTGGAGACTGAAGCTTTCTTT,CASSTPGHVETEAFF
few,TRBV7-3,TRBJ2-1,NA,TGTGCCAGCTCTAGCGTACTAGTGCCGAGCTCCTACAATGAGCAGTTCTTC,CASSSVLVPSSYNEQFF
once,TRBV15,TRBJ2-5,NA,TGTGCCACCAGCAAAGGTAGAGACTTGCTAGAGACCCAGTACTTC,CATSKGRDLLETQYF
NA,TRBV10-3,TRBJ1-3,NA,TGTGCCATCAGTGAGTTTGACAAAGGAAACACCATATATTTT,CAISEFDKGNTIYF
NA,TRBV28,TRBJ1-5,TRBD1,TGTGCCAGCAGAAGGACAGGGGTCAATCAGCCCCAGCATTTT,CASRRTGVNQPQHF
NA,TRBV9,TRBJ1-4,TRBD1,TGTGCCAGCAGCGGGGGGGGACAGGGACCTGAAAAACTGTTTTTT,CASSGGGQGPEKLFF
NA,TRBV5-6,TRBJ1-1,NA,TGTGCCAGCAGCTTGGTGTTTAGTCCCACTGAAGCTTTCTTT,CASSLVFSPTEAFF
NA,TRBV11-2,TRBJ2-7,TRBD1,TGTGCCAGCAGCCAAGCCGGACAGGGGAGCTCCTACGAGCAGTACTTC,CASSQAGQGSSYEQYF
NA,TRBV9,TRBJ1-2,NA,TGTGCCAGCAGCACCCAGGGTTTTGGCTACACCTTC,CASSTQGFGYTF
once,TRBV29-1,TRBJ2-5,NA,TGCAGCGCCGTAGGGGGATTTGAGACCCAGTACTTC,CSAVGGFETQYF
NA,TRBV7-9,TRBJ2-7,TRBD1,TGTGCCAGCAGCCCACAGGGGGCGGCGAACGAGCAGTACTTC,CASSPQGAANEQYF
NA,TRBV13,TRBJ1-5,NA,TGTGCCAGCACCCGGGGGAGCAATCAGCCCCAGCATTTT,CASTRGSNQPQHF
NA,TRBV27,TRBJ1-5,NA,TGTGCCAGCAGTTATCAGGGACAGCCCCAGCATTTT,CASSYQGQPQHF
NA,TRBV7-2,TRBJ1-5,NA,TGTGCCAGCAGCAACAGGGAGGGCCAGCCCCAGCATTTT,CASSNREGQPQHF
NA,TRBV7-2,TRBJ2-7,NA,TGTGCCAGCAGCCCCGACAGGAGCCGATACGAGCAGTACTTC,CASSPDRSRYEQYF
NA,TRBV7-2,TRBJ2-5,TRBD2,TGTGCCAGCAGCTGGACTAGCGAGGAGACCCAGTACTTC,CASSWTSEETQYF